This is a list of T cell receptor beta chains from one sample in a study of blood T cell repertoires in COVID-19. Sequencing was performed with immunoSEQ multiplex PCR; in TCRdb, only in-frame clones are kept and a portion is missing. Of 70,000 to 90,000 clones listed, 82% are singletons. Sequenced material: peripheral blood. Source of these receptors: a woman older than 75 with acute or convalescent COVID-19. CDR3s include the opening cysteine and the closing phenylalanine or tryptophan. The D gene is left open where the match is weak. Rows may omit the clone size; those that give it use once, few, many or a size class.

J gene	clone size	V gene	D gene	CDR3 DNA	CDR3 protein
TRBJ1-1	NA	TRBV5-1	NA	TGCGCCAGCAGCTTGGTGTCAGGGGTGAACACTGAAGCTTTCTTT	CASSLVSGVNTEAFF
TRBJ1-4	NA	TRBV6-5	NA	TGTGCCAGCAGTTACTCTCCGGGGGGAGGTGAAAAACTGTTTTTT	CASSYSPGGGEKLFF
TRBJ2-7	NA	TRBV6-5	NA	TGTGCCAGCACCACACCCTCCTACGAGCAGTACTTC	CASTTPSYEQYF
TRBJ2-3	NA	TRBV5-1	TRBD1	TGCGCCAGCAGTTTGCGACAGGGGGATACGCAGTATTTT	CASSLRQGDTQYF
TRBJ2-2	NA	TRBV9	NA	TGTGCCAGCAGCGTAGGAGCTGATCCTTCGTCCGGGGAGCTGTTTTTT	CASSVGADPSSGELFF
TRBJ2-7	NA	TRBV7-8	NA	TGTGCCAGCAGCGAATCCAGCACCAGGTCTTACGAGCAGTACTTC	CASSESSTRSYEQYF
TRBJ1-5	few	TRBV19	TRBD1	TGTGCCAGTAGTTCACAGGGGCCCCATCAGCCCCAGCATTTT	CASSSQGPHQPQHF
TRBJ1-1	NA	TRBV18	NA	TGTGCCAGCTCACCAACTACCCCTATCATCTCTGAAGCTTTCTTT	CASSPTTPIISEAFF
TRBJ1-1	NA	TRBV20-1	TRBD1	TGCAGTGCTAGTAAGGGGGCAGGGAACACTGAAGCTTTCTTT	CSASKGAGNTEAFF
TRBJ2-2	NA	TRBV5-1	TRBD2	TGCGCCAGCTCCCCCGGGACTAGCGGGGGGCCCCCCGGGGAGCTGTTTTTT	CASSPGTSGGPPGELFF
TRBJ2-7	once	TRBV5-6	TRBD1	TGTGCCAGCAGCTTGGCTTGGCAGGGGGCACACGAGCAGTACTTC	CASSLAWQGAHEQYF
TRBJ1-2	many	TRBV20-1	NA	TGCAGTGCTCCGTCCCCCGGGAGCTACACCTTC	CSAPSPGSYTF
TRBJ2-1	NA	TRBV19	TRBD1	TGTGCCAGTAGTAAACAACCGGGACAGTTCTCCTACAATGAGCAGTTCTTC	CASSKQPGQFSYNEQFF
TRBJ1-3	NA	TRBV19	NA	TGTGCCAGTAGTATACAGGGGATCGGAAACACCATATATTTT	CASSIQGIGNTIYF
TRBJ1-2	NA	TRBV6-5	TRBD1	TGTGCCAGCACCCCTCGACAGGGGGGGAACTATGGCTACACCTTC	CASTPRQGGNYGYTF
TRBJ2-1	NA	TRBV10-3	TRBD2	TGTGCCATCAAGCTAGCGGGAAGGGATGAGCAGTTCTTC	CAIKLAGRDEQFF
TRBJ1-1	NA	TRBV3-1/TRBV3-2	TRBD1	TGTGCCAGCAGCCAAGCTTTCGTGACAGGGTTGACTGAAGCTTTCTTT	CASSQAFVTGLTEAFF
TRBJ2-7	NA	TRBV3-1/TRBV3-2	NA	TGTGCCAGCAGCCTTCGACCGGGGGTTTCCTACGAGCAGTACTTC	CASSLRPGVSYEQYF
TRBJ1-1	NA	TRBV28	TRBD1	TGTGCCAGCAGTTCTACAGGGGGCGCACACACTGAAGCTTTCTTT	CASSSTGGAHTEAFF
TRBJ1-1	once	TRBV3-1/TRBV3-2	NA	TGTGCCAGCAGCCAAGTTCAGGCGGGAAACACTGAAGCTTTCTTT	CASSQVQAGNTEAFF
TRBJ1-1	NA	TRBV9	NA	TGTGCCAGCAGCGTAGGATCAGGGGCGAGCACTGAAGCTTTCTTT	CASSVGSGASTEAFF
TRBJ1-5	few	TRBV6-5	NA	TGTGCCAGCAGAAGAGTAGGGGGTAACAATCAGCCCCAGCATTTT	CASRRVGGNNQPQHF
TRBJ1-4	NA	TRBV6-6	TRBD1	TGTGCCAGCAGACCTAGGGGGACAGGAGGACTGTTTTTT	CASRPRGTGGLFF
TRBJ2-7	NA	TRBV20-1	NA	TGCAGTGCTAGTTGGGGCGCATCCTACGAGCAGTACTTC	CSASWGASYEQYF
TRBJ1-5	NA	TRBV7-8	NA	TGTGCCAGCAGCCTGGGAGTAAAGGGTCAGCCCCAGCATTTT	CASSLGVKGQPQHF
TRBJ2-3	NA	TRBV3-1/TRBV3-2	NA	TGTGCCAGCAGCCAAGGGACTAAGCCCCCCACAGATACGCAGTATTTT	CASSQGTKPPTDTQYF
TRBJ1-4	NA	TRBV28	NA	TGTGCCAGCAGTTTCACCGGTAATGAAAAACTGTTTTTT	CASSFTGNEKLFF
TRBJ2-1	few	TRBV7-8	TRBD2	TGTGCCAGCAGCTTAGTGGCGGGAGGCCCCCAGTTCTTC	CASSLVAGGPQFF
TRBJ1-2	NA	TRBV4-1	NA	TGCGCCAGCAGCCAACCCGGACAGAACTATGGCTACACCTTC	CASSQPGQNYGYTF
TRBJ1-1	NA	TRBV2	NA	TGTGCCAGCAGCCCTCTTCGGAACACTGAAGCTTTCTTT	CASSPLRNTEAFF
TRBJ1-1	NA	TRBV9	NA	TGTGCCAGCAGCGCCGACAGCCTGAACACTGAAGCTTTCTTT	CASSADSLNTEAFF
TRBJ1-2	NA	TRBV19	TRBD1	TGTGCCAGTAGTATAACGACAGGGTACGGAGGCTACACCTTC	CASSITTGYGGYTF
TRBJ2-5	NA	TRBV11-2	NA	TGTGCCAGCAGCTCACAGGGTCTGGAGACCCAGTACTTC	CASSSQGLETQYF
TRBJ2-7	NA	TRBV27	TRBD1	TGTGCCAGCAGTTTTTTCGCCGGGACAGGCAGCTCCTACGAGCAGTACTTC	CASSFFAGTGSSYEQYF
TRBJ1-1	once	TRBV2	NA	TGTGCCAGCAGTGAACGGGGTGCTGAAGCTTTCTTT	CASSERGAEAFF
TRBJ2-1	NA	TRBV7-2	NA	TGTGCCAGCAGCTACCCAGGGTCCGGTGTAAGCTCCTACAATGAGCAGTTCTTC	CASSYPGSGVSSYNEQFF
TRBJ1-5	NA	TRBV3-1/TRBV3-2	NA	TGTGCCAGCAGCCAAGAAGGGGGGGGGACGGGCAATCAGCCCCAGCATTTT	CASSQEGGGTGNQPQHF
TRBJ2-1	NA	TRBV7-9	TRBD1	TGTGCCAGCAGCTTAGTACAGGGGACGAATGAGCAGTTCTTC	CASSLVQGTNEQFF
TRBJ1-2	NA	TRBV24-1	TRBD1	TGTGCCACCAGTGATTTGCTCAGGGGGCGTTCTGGCTACACCTTC	CATSDLLRGRSGYTF
TRBJ1-5	NA	TRBV25-1	NA	TGTGCCAGCAGACCGGGGGACCAACGCCCCAACCACTATCAGCCCCAGCATTTT	CASRPGDQRPNHYQPQHF
TRBJ1-3	few	TRBV7-2	NA	TGTGCCAGCACCACGGGGGGAGGAAACACCATATATTTT	CASTTGGGNTIYF
TRBJ2-1	NA	TRBV28	NA	TGTGCCAGCAGCCTAGGGAGCCCCTACAATGAGCAGTTCTTC	CASSLGSPYNEQFF
TRBJ1-3	NA	TRBV19	NA	TGTGCCAGTACGAGGGACAATCTCCTCTCTGGAAACACCATATATTTT	CASTRDNLLSGNTIYF